This T cell receptor beta chain is drawn from a study of T cell responses to AZD1222 COVID-19 vaccine. Concerning this clone: Antigen specificity is unknown.

Findings of the study overall: Spike as a whole was targeted by vaccine-associated CD4 TCRs, dominant at 160-218 and 743-854. Donors were chiefly white British, with a greater number of females, and clonal diversity was perhaps underestimated. Scientists sampled the repertoires only once the peak T cell response had passed.

Looked up from germline, CDR1 is LNHDA and CDR2 is SQIVND (reference sequence). Trimming shortened V by 1 base and J by 4 bases, and 12 bases separated the two germline ends. The CDR3 is 15 residues long. Profiled with immunoSEQ multiplex PCR; TCRdb holds only in-frame clones, not every one. Found here are about 96,000 clones, around 89% of them singletons; the top ten hold around 1.5%. The rearrangement links TRBV19 to TRBJ2-3; TRBD2 is a possible D gene (5 bases). This specimen consisted of peripheral blood, obtained on day 0 of AZD1222 vaccination. The TCR sequence derives from an adult in good health. The CDR3 here is CASSIVSGISDTQYF. The CDR3 nucleotides read TGTGCCAGTAGTATAGTTTCCGGGATCTCAGATACGCAGTATTTT. Looking up the rest from reference TRBV19 and TRBJ2-3 gives the full variable domain: DGGITQSPKYLFRKEGQNVTLSCEQNLNHDAMYWYRQDPGQGLRLIYYSQIVNDFQKGDIAEGYSVSREKKESFPLTVTSAQKNPTAFYLCASSIVSGISDTQYFGPGTRLTVL.